This entry describes one T cell receptor beta chain. Its antigen is currently unknown. The data originate from a study of shared clonotypes between healthy human individuals. Study as a whole: Contributing individuals were two females and three males aged 18 to 49.

Study-wide results and limits: The sole specimen, blood, was sampled, and tissue repertoires likely differ. For sorted subsets, rarefaction showed incomplete sequencing despite large depth.

Germline V gives CDR1 SNHLY, CDR2 FYNNEI. The CDR3 has 13 residues. V lost 6 bases to trimming and J lost 1 base, with 9 bases between them. The protocol was immunoSEQ multiplex PCR, while the TCRdb copy is restricted to in-frame clones and leaves out a portion. The data contain about 2 million clones, approximately 94% of them singletons. The naive CD8 subset, CD45RO-negative cells positively selected for CCR7, excluded terminally differentiated effector memory CD45RA+ cells. Each of the donors was a healthy adult who was HIV-negative and had not had a recent acute infection or vaccination. This TCR came from a man younger than 35 in good health. V usage is TRBV2 and J usage is TRBJ2-5; D might be TRBD1 (5 bases). Sequenced: naive CD8+ T cells sorted from blood. The CDR3 sequence: CASSRQFQETQYF. Written as DNA, the CDR3 is TGTGCCAGCAGCAGACAGTTCCAAGAGACCCAGTACTTC.